This TCR beta chain is drawn from a study of regulatory T cells in long-lasting Graves disease. For the study at large: Persistent Graves' disease denoted over 5 years of antithyroid drugs plus positive TSH receptor antibodies. Study findings and constraints: Favoring TRBV28, TRBJ1-2 and TRBJ2-5 was a feature seen in persistent disease. Lower TCR diversity was seen in persistent Graves' patients than in newly diagnosed ones.

The CDR3 runs 13 residues. V was trimmed by 10 bases and J by 1 base, leaving 13 bases between them. CDR1 is MNHNS and CDR2 is SASEGT in the germline V gene. Time point meaning: persistent/refractory GD, antithyroid drugs over 5 years with positive TRAb. The authors made the TCR library using RNA they extracted from PBMCs. Graves' disease was diagnosed by American Thyroid Association guidelines. Library construction for TCR beta used iRepertoire HTBI primers and Arm-PCR of CDR3 regions. TCRdb processed the multiplex PCR reads anew with MiXCR; each CDR3 protein has one entry. Here the sample spans roughly 300,000 distinct CDR3 sequences, roughly 21% being singletons. This clonotype was detected ten times or more. Its antigen is currently unknown.

The receptor was derived from a female donor with Graves disease. Sequenced material: peripheral blood mononuclear cells (PBMCs), taken when the disease was refractory, from a patient treated with antithyroid drugs. The genes are TRBV6-1 and TRBJ1-1; no firm D call. As DNA, the CDR3 is TGTGCCACCGCCCAAGGGCCGAACACTGAAGCTTTCTTT. Amino acids: CATAQGPNTEAFF.